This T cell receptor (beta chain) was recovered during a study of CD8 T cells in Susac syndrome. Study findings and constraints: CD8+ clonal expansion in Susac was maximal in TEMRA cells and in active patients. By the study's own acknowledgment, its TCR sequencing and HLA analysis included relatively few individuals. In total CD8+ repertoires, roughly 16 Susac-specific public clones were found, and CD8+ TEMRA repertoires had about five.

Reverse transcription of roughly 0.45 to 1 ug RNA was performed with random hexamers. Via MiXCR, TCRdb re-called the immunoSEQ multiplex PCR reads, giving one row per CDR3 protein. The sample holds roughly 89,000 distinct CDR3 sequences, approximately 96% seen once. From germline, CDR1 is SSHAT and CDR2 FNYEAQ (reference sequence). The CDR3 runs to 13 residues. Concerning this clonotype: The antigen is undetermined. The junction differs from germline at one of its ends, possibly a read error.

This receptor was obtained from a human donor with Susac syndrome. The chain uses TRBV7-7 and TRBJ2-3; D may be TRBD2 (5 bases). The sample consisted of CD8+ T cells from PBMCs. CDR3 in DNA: TGTGCTAGCAGCTTCGGGGAAGGAGATACGCAGTATTTT. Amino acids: CASSFGEGDTQYF.